This T cell receptor beta chain was retrieved from a study of T cell responses to AZD1222 COVID-19 vaccine. General study points: Reports say nearly half of spike-specific TCRs go after unmutated variant regions. Clonal diversity may have been underestimated in mostly white British donors.

Trimming took 3 bases from V and 5 from J; bases not matched to a gene: 7. The CDR3 spans 15 residues. CDR1 and CDR2 (germline): MDHEN, SYDVKM. As for this clone: Its antigen is not identified.

TCRdb's copy holds only in-frame clones and misses some; the assay was immunoSEQ multiplex PCR. The sample carries about 180,000 clones, over 80% recorded once. The material sequenced was peripheral blood, taken 28 days after the second dose of the MenACWY control vaccine. This chain links TRBV28 with TRBJ1-2, with 9 nucleotides matching TRBD1. The sequence came from an adult who received the MenACWY meningococcal vaccine as a control. This chain's CDR3 is CASSFNRGRIYGYTF. The CDR3 DNA follows: TGTGCCAGCAGTTTTAACAGGGGGCGGATTTATGGCTACACCTTC.